A single sample is the source of the 20 T cell receptor beta chains below, sequenced in a study of blood T cell repertoires in COVID-19. Profiled with immunoSEQ multiplex PCR; TCRdb holds only in-frame clones, not every one. The top ten hold roughly a tenth of the sample, which has under 300,000 clones, roughly 80% seen once. The sample consisted of peripheral blood. These TCRs come from an elderly woman with acute or convalescent COVID-19.

The table lists this clone with a few counts. This sequence joins TRBV28 and TRBJ2-3; 10 nucleotides align to TRBD1. V lost 8 bases and J lost 6; bases outside the gene matches: 11. The CDR3 length is 15 residues. Germline CDR1 reads MDHEN; CDR2 reads SYDVKM. This CDR3 reads CASHGTGVSLDTQYF. The CDR3 DNA reads as TGTGCCAGCCATGGGACAGGGGTTTCTTTGGATACGCAGTATTTT.

The V and J genes are TRBV19 and TRBJ1-4, with D unresolved. This CDR3 spans 13 amino acids. CDR1 and CDR2 from the germline V gene are LNHDA and SQIVND (reference sequence). V was trimmed by 5 bases and J by 4 bases, leaving 8 bases between them. The CDR3 here is CASSVRFNEKLFF. CDR3 DNA: TGTGCCAGTAGTGTCCGGTTTAATGAAAAACTGTTTTTT.

The J gene is TRBJ2-7, the V gene TRBV6-5; a possible D gene is TRBD1 (6 bases). The CDR3 runs to 14 residues. The germline V gene encodes CDR1 MNHEY and CDR2 SVGAGI. V lost 3 bases to trimming and J lost 3 bases, with 12 bases between them. The CDR3 coding sequence is TGTGCCAGCAGTTATAAGGGGACAAACTACGAGCAGTACTTC. As protein: CASSYKGTNYEQYF.

This clone was observed a few times. This rearrangement joins TRBV6-1 to TRBJ1-2; D gene uncertain. Germline CDR1 and CDR2: MNHNS and SASEGT. The CDR3 runs to 16 residues. V lost 3 bases, J lost 7 bases, and 21 bases lay in between. CDR3 DNA sequence: TGTGCCAGCAGTGATCGACCGATCGACGTACGGGGTGGCTACACCTTC. Protein product: CASSDRPIDVRGGYTF.

The V and J genes are TRBV2 and TRBJ1-6, with D possibly being TRBD1 (6 bases). The CDR3 has 16 amino acids. Trimming shortened V by 7 bases and J by 1 base, and 14 bases separated the two germline ends. CDR1 and CDR2 from the germline V gene are SNHLY and FYNNEI. CDR3 bases: TGTGCCAGCACGGGGCAACAGGGATCCTATAATTCACCCCTCCACTTT. Its translation is CASTGQQGSYNSPLHF. Combining the CDR3 with reference TRBV2 and TRBJ1-6 gives the whole variable domain EPEVTQTPSHQVTQMGQEVILRCVPISNHLYFYWYRQILGQKVEFLVSFYNNEISEKSEIFDDQFSVERPDGSNFTLKIRSTKLEDSAMYFCASTGQQGSYNSPLHFGNGTRLTVT.

The gene calls are TRBV20-1 and TRBJ2-7; TRBD1 matches at 8 bases. Germline CDR1 DFQATT, CDR2 SNEGSKA (reference sequence). The CDR3 extends over 11 amino acids. The V and J ends lost 2 bases and 6 bases, in that order; junction bases with no gene match: 0. The CDR3 here is CSARTGGEQYF. The CDR3 coding sequence is TGCAGTGCTAGAACAGGGGGCGAGCAGTACTTC.

The rearrangement links TRBV2 to TRBJ1-4, with D perhaps TRBD1 (6 bases). The CDR3 is 15 residues long. Germline CDR1 reads SNHLY; CDR2 reads FYNNEI. V lost 6 bases and J 0 bases, leaving 11 bases between the germline ends. The CDR3 is CASRDSPATNEKLFF. CDR3 sequence (DNA): TGTGCCAGCAGGGACAGTCCCGCAACTAATGAAAAACTGTTTTTT.

To note about this clone: The identical CDR3 is also encoded by other nucleotide sequences in the sample. The chain has TRBV5-1 and TRBJ1-1; unclear D gene. This CDR3 is 13 amino acids long. Germline V lookup: CDR1 SGHRS, CDR2 YFSETQ. Trimming removed 0 bases from V and 2 bases from J, with 5 bases in between. The CDR3 DNA follows: TGCGCCAGCAGCTTGGGGGCTAACACTGAAGCTTTCTTT. Translation: CASSLGANTEAFF.

This clone was counted a few times. The chain couples TRBV7-9 to TRBJ1-1; D may be TRBD1 (5 bases). Deletions cut 2 bases from V and 7 bases from J, with 11 bases between. The CDR3 is made up of 13 amino acids. CDR1 is SEHNR and CDR2 is FQNEAQ in the germline V gene (reference sequence). The DNA for the CDR3 is TGTGCCAGCAGCTTAAGGGCGGGGGGTGAAGCTTTCTTT. As protein: CASSLRAGGEAFF.

This clone has only one observation. Written as DNA, the CDR3 is TGCGCCAGCAGCTTGGACGGACAGGGTTGGGGCTACACCTTC. It encodes CASSLDGQGWGYTF. The rearrangement uses TRBV5-1 and TRBJ1-2, with 8 positions matching TRBD1. Trimming removed 0 bases from V and 8 bases from J; junction bases left unmatched: 6. Germline-derived CDR1 and CDR2 are SGHRS and YFSETQ. This CDR3 region has 14 residues.

The DNA for the CDR3 is TGTGCCAGTAGAACCCCCGGACAGGGCTCTGGGGCCAACGTCCTGACTTTC. Its protein is CASRTPGQGSGANVLTF. The chain combines TRBV28 with TRBJ2-6, with TRBD1 matching 8 bases. With V trimmed by 9 bases and J by 0 bases, 10 bases remained unmatched. CDR1 and CDR2 (germline): MDHEN, SYDVKM. The CDR3 is 17 residues long.

This clone was counted a single time. CDR3 coding DNA: TGTGCCAGCCCCGGGACAAAGATACGGAACACTGAAGCTTTCTTT. As protein: CASPGTKIRNTEAFF. The chain combines TRBV2 with TRBJ1-1, with D possibly matching TRBD1 (6 bases). Germline CDR1 reads SNHLY; CDR2 reads FYNNEI. Trimming stripped 8 bases from V and 1 base from J, with 17 bases between. The CDR3 runs 15 residues.

This chain uses TRBV5-1 with TRBJ2-3; TRBD1 aligns across 9 bases. The CDR3 loop spans 15 amino acids. The junction had 2 bases not matched to a gene; V was cut back by 2 bases and J by 1 base. Germline CDR1 SGHRS, CDR2 YFSETQ. The CDR3 loop is CASSFRTGGTDTQYF. In nucleotides, the CDR3 is TGCGCCAGCAGCTTTCGGACAGGGGGCACAGATACGCAGTATTTT. The full variable domain, completed using reference TRBV5-1 and TRBJ2-3, is KAGVTQTPRYLIKTRGQQVTLSCSPISGHRSVSWYQQTPGQGLQFLFEYFSETQRNKGNFPGRFSGRQFSNSRSEMNVSTLELGDSALYLCASSFRTGGTDTQYFGPGTRLTVL.

The chain has TRBV3-1 (or the pseudogene TRBV3-2) and TRBJ1-5; no definite D call. Trimming took 2 bases from V and 1 from J, leaving 9 bases between them. The length of the CDR3 is 15 residues. Germline V lookup: CDR1 LGHDT, CDR2 YNNKEL (reference sequence). The CDR3 here is CASSQNHGSNQPQHF. The DNA for the CDR3 is TGTGCCAGCAGCCAAAATCACGGGAGCAATCAGCCCCAGCATTTT.

The gene calls are TRBV29-1 and TRBJ2-3; tentative D call: TRBD1 (5 bases). This CDR3 has 13 residues. Germline CDR1 SQVTM, CDR2 ANQGSEA. Trimming removed 6 bases at V and 3 bases at J, with 13 bases between. CDR3 DNA sequence: TGCAGCGTCGGACCCAGGGCAACAGATACGCAGTATTTT. It yields the protein CSVGPRATDTQYF.

This clone was found once. The chain recombines TRBV18 with TRBJ1-4; D is perhaps TRBD1 (6 bases). CDR1 KGHSH and CDR2 LQKENI come from the germline V gene. V was shortened by 5 bases and J by 7 bases, with 14 bases between the two germline ends. This CDR3 comprises 14 residues. The CDR3 spells CASSAGTTFEKLFF. The DNA of the CDR3 is TGTGCCAGCTCAGCCGGGACAACTTTTGAAAAACTGTTTTTT.

V gene TRBV2 combines with J gene TRBJ1-2; tentative D call: TRBD1 (6 bases). V dropped 9 bases and J dropped 5 bases, with 19 bases sitting between them. This CDR3 has 14 residues. From germline, CDR1 is SNHLY and CDR2 FYNNEI. The CDR3 sequence: CASIYSAQGYGYTF. CDR3 coding DNA: TGTGCCAGTATCTACAGTGCCCAGGGGTATGGCTACACCTTC. Using reference TRBV2 and TRBJ1-2 for the parts outside the CDR3, the full variable domain is EPEVTQTPSHQVTQMGQEVILRCVPISNHLYFYWYRQILGQKVEFLVSFYNNEISEKSEIFDDQFSVERPDGSNFTLKIRSTKLEDSAMYFCASIYSAQGYGYTFGSGTRLTVV.

The chain uses TRBV7-9 and TRBJ1-4, with 7 bases aligning to TRBD1. CDR1 SEHNR and CDR2 FQNEAQ come from the germline V gene (reference sequence). The CDR3 extends over 17 amino acids. The J segment lost 7 bases and the V segment lost 2 bases, leaving 13 bases of the junction unmatched. CDR3 DNA sequence: TGTGCCAGCAGCTTATTGGCGTTGGCAGGGGGAGGTGAAAAACTGTTTTTT. Translated, it gives CASSLLALAGGGEKLFF.

Notes on this clone: At the DNA level, this CDR3 is encoded by other sequences in the same sample as well. CDR3 in DNA: TGTGCCAGCAGCCTCCGGGGGTATGGCTACACCTTC. This gives the protein CASSLRGYGYTF. The gene calls are TRBV28 and TRBJ1-2; tentatively, D is TRBD1 (5 bases). The germline CDR1 and CDR2 sequences are MDHEN and SYDVKM. Trimming stripped 6 bases from V and 5 bases from J, with 10 bases between. The CDR3 extends over 12 amino acids.

The chain carries TRBV19 and TRBJ1-5, with 7 positions matching TRBD1. There are 16 residues in the CDR3. CDR1 is LNHDA and CDR2 is SQIVND in the germline V gene (reference sequence). The junction had 7 bases not matched to a gene; V was cut back by 5 bases and J by 0 bases. CDR3 amino acids: CASSPGQRYSNQPQHF. The CDR3 nucleotides read TGTGCCAGTAGTCCGGGACAGAGATATAGCAATCAGCCCCAGCATTTT.